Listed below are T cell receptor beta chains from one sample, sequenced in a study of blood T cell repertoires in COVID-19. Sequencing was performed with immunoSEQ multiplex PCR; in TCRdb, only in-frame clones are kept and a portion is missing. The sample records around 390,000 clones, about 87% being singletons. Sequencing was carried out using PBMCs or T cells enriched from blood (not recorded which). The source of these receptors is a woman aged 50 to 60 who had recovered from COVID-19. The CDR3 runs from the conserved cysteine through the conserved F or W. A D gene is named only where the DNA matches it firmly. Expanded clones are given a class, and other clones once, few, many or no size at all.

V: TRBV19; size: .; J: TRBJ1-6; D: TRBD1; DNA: TGTGCCAGTAAGGACGGACAGGGGGCTACACCCCTCCACTTT; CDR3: CASKDGQGATPLHF
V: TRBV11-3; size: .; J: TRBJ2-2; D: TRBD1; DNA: TGTGCCAGCAGTCCCCCGGGACAGGGCACCGGGGAGCTGTTTTTT; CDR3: CASSPPGQGTGELFF
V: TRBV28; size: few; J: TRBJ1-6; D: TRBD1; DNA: TGTGCCACCAGGGGGGGGACAGGTAATTCACCCCTCCACTTT; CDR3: CATRGGTGNSPLHF
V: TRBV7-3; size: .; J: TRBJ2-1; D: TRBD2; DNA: TGTGCCAGCAGTCTAGCGGGGGGGCCTCATGAGCAGTTCTTC; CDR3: CASSLAGGPHEQFF
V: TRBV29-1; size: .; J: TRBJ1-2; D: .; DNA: TGCAGCGTTGTGTTGAGTAACTATGGCTACACCTTC; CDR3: CSVVLSNYGYTF
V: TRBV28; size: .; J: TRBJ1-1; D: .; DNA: TGTGCCAGCAGTTTAATTAGTTCAAAAGCTTTCTTT; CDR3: CASSLISSKAFF
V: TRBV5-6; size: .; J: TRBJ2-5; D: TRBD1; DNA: TGTGCCAGCAGCCCCGGGGGACAGGTGGGTTTAGAGACCCAGTACTTC; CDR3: CASSPGGQVGLETQYF
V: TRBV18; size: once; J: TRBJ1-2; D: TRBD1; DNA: TGTGCCAGCTCACCTGAGACTCCGACAGGGGGAGACTATGGCTACACCTTC; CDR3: CASSPETPTGGDYGYTF
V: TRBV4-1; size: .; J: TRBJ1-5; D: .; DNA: TGCGCCAGCAGCCAAGATCGGGGGAGTCAGCCCCAGCATTTT; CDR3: CASSQDRGSQPQHF
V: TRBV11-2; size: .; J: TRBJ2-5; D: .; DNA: TGTGCCAGCAGCTTCCTGGAGACCCAGTACTTC; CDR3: CASSFLETQYF